This is a list of T cell receptor beta chains from one sample in a study of CD8+CD57+ T cells in acquired aplastic anemia. Via MiXCR, TCRdb re-called the reads, giving one row per CDR3 protein. The data contain roughly 500,000 distinct CDR3 sequences, around 30% of them singletons. Sequences were obtained from sorted CD4+, CD8+, or CD8+CD57+ T cells (not recorded which) from PBMCs. The receptors here all came from a human donor with aplastic anemia. CDR3s include the opening cysteine and the closing phenylalanine or tryptophan.

TRBV5-4 | CASRMVGDTQYF
TRBV2 | CASSEKTGSNYGYTF
TRBV20-1 | CSAHFRDTQYF
TRBV3-1 | CASSQVRGYEQCF
TRBV15 | CATSQGDLSNQPQHF
TRBV7-2 | CAWSPAGNQPQHF
TRBV2 | CASNVEGVHEQYF
TRBV11-1 | CASSPGDRDKGLNYGYTF
TRBV20-1 | CSARVTGLTYEQYF
TRBV30 | CAWAQGNNQPQHF
TRBV20-1 | CIASGQGPYNEQFF
TRBV30 | CAWNAQYNSPLHF
TRBV12-3/TRBV12-4 | CASSTGPVYGYTF
TRBV20-1 | CSATGAEQYF
TRBV10-3 | CAIRGDRGRNSPLHF
TRBV12-3/TRBV12-4 | CASTRNDNYGYTF
TRBV7-2 | CASSLGDRRGEPQHF
TRBV2 | CASSEALGDLSPLHF
TRBV10-3 | CAISEGLGQGEVYGYTF
TRBV29-1 | CSVLRQTRGNEQFF
TRBV19 | CASTPFSGNTIYF
TRBV19 | CASSIDGQGLYGYTF
TRBV19 | CASSPVMEGPYNSPLHF
TRBV19 | CASSIDYGYTF
TRBV19 | CASTMLGGPSNQPQHF
TRBV20-1 | CSARDVAGSYEQYF
TRBV2 | CASSDLQLFYEQYF
TRBV9 | CASSVVGTNTGELFF
TRBV15 | CATSSTGEQYF
TRBV19 | CASSPSFTSLTEAFF
TRBV20-1 | CSASPLLARGEQYF
TRBV7-9 | CASSLDVPGDGYTF
TRBV20-1 | CSARFSGGPKETQYF
TRBV7-3 | CASSRDTHSYEQYF
TRBV9 | CASSPTAGNTEAFF
TRBV24-1 | CATSDSGTGEAFF
TRBV5-1 | CASSPGPGGTQYF
TRBV3-1 | CASGKQAATYGQYF
TRBV25-1 | CASSENVGSGETQYF
TRBV5-8 | CASSLAGGDTIYF
TRBV19 | CASSSSGTANEKLFF
TRBV2 | CASSINREPYEQYF
TRBV20-1 | CSAAQEGARPEAFF
TRBV11-2 | CASSEDRDRYNEQFF
TRBV6-1 | CASSLGQGSGYTF
TRBV15 | CATSRDGVRQPQHF
TRBV7-2 | CASKDTVSTDTQYF
TRBV20-1 | CSARAPVQTGSYTF
TRBV20-1 | CSANNREAVNQPQHF
TRBV19 | CASSPQLGHAYEQYF
TRBV29-1 | CSVSGRGTEAFF
TRBV7-8 | CASSLIITEAFF
TRBV6-6 | CASSSPGGRSQHF
TRBV12-3/TRBV12-4 | CASSLYLGGSSYEQYF
TRBV19 | CASSNDRVRTDTQYF
TRBV5-5 | CASSSQVQIRETQYF
TRBV7-7 | CASSQRTGGEQYF
TRBV10-3 | CASGTMAGGTEAFF